A selection of T cell receptor beta chains follows, all from one sample in a study of Ad26.COV2.S vaccination and SARS-CoV-2 variants. Profiling relied on immunoSEQ multiplex PCR, and the TCRdb table lists in-frame clones only, not all of them. The repertoire holds about 370,000 clones, with roughly nine tenths as singletons. The sample consisted of peripheral blood, taken in a trial of Ad26.COV2.S vaccine versus placebo. These receptors came from a person aged 18-60 years who received the Ad26.COV2.S COVID-19 vaccine or a placebo. CDR3s leave out the opening cysteine and the closing phenylalanine or tryptophan. A D gene is named only where the DNA matches it firmly.

J gene: TRBJ2-7
D gene: -
CDR3 length: 13
V gene: TRBV6-1
CDR3 protein: ASSEEHSFSYEQY

J gene: TRBJ2-7
D gene: TRBD2
CDR3 length: 12
V gene: TRBV6-5
CDR3 protein: ASIPSGYSYEQY

J gene: TRBJ1-2
D gene: -
CDR3 length: 12
V gene: TRBV5-1
CDR3 protein: ASSQTEGSYGYT

J gene: TRBJ2-7
D gene: -
CDR3 length: 11
V gene: TRBV19
CDR3 protein: ASSTRANYEQY

J gene: TRBJ1-5
D gene: -
CDR3 length: 11
V gene: TRBV6-5
CDR3 protein: ASTSTIREPQH

J gene: TRBJ1-3
D gene: -
CDR3 length: 16
V gene: TRBV21-1
CDR3 protein: ASMPRALDRASGNTIY

J gene: TRBJ2-2
D gene: -
CDR3 length: 11
V gene: TRBV29-1
CDR3 protein: SVDERGFGELF

J gene: TRBJ2-1
D gene: TRBD1
CDR3 length: 11
V gene: TRBV11-3
CDR3 protein: ASSLGTGGEQF

J gene: TRBJ1-1
D gene: -
CDR3 length: 12
V gene: TRBV6-5
CDR3 protein: ASSYDRRDTEAF

J gene: TRBJ1-2
D gene: -
CDR3 length: 13
V gene: TRBV19
CDR3 protein: ASSISAGRVYGYT

J gene: TRBJ1-1
D gene: -
CDR3 length: 12
V gene: TRBV2
CDR3 protein: ASRAQGWHTEAF

J gene: TRBJ2-1
D gene: -
CDR3 length: 10
V gene: TRBV12-3/TRBV12-4
CDR3 protein: ASSFSFNEQF

J gene: TRBJ1-4
D gene: -
CDR3 length: 13
V gene: TRBV4-3
CDR3 protein: ASSHTLSTNEKLF

J gene: TRBJ2-7
D gene: -
CDR3 length: 16
V gene: TRBV6-1
CDR3 protein: ASSEAPYRLSRDYEQY